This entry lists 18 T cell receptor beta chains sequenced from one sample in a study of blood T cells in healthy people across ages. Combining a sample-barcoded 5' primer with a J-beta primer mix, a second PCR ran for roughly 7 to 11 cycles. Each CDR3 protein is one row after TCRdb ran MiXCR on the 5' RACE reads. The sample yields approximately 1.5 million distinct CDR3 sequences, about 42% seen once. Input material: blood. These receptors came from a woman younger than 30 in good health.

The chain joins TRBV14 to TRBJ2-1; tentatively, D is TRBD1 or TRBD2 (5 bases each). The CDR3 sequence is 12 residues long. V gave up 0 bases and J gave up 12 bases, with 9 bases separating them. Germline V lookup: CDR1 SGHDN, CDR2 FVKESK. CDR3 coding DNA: TGTGCCAGCAGCCAAGATTGGGGACGGCAGTTCTTC. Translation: CASSQDWGRQFF.

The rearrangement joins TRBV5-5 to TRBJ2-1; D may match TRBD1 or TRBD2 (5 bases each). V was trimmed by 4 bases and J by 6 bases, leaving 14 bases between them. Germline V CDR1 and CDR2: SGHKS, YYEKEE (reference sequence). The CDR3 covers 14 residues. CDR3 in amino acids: CASSRSWGSNEQFF. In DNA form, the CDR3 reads TGTGCCAGCAGCCGCTCTTGGGGGAGCAATGAGCAGTTCTTC.

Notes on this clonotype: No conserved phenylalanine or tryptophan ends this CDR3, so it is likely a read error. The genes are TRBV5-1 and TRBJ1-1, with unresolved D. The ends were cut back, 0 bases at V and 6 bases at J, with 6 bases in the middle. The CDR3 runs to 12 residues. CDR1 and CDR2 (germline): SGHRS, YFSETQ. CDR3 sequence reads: CASSLEGAEAFV. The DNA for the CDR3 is TGCGCCAGCAGCTTGGAAGGCGCTGAAGCTTTCGTT.

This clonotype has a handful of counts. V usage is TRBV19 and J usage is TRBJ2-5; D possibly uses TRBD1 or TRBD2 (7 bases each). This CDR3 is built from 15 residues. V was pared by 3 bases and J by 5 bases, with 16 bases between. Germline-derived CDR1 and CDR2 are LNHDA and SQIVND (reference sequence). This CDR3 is CASSIWQGGRETQYF. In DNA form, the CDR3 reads TGTGCCAGTAGTATTTGGCAGGGGGGGAGGGAGACCCAGTACTTC.

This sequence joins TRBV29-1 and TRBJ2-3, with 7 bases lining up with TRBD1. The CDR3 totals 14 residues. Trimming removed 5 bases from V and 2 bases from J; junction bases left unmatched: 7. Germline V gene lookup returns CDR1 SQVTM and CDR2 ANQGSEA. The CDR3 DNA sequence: TGCAGCGTTTGGGGACAGAAATTCACAGATACGCAGTATTTT. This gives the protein CSVWGQKFTDTQYF.

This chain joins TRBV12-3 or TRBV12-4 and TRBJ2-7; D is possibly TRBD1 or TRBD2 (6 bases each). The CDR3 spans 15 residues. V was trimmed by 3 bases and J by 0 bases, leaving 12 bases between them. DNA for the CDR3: TGTGCCAGCAGTTTGGAGGGGGTTGCCTCCTACGAGCAGTACTTC. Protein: CASSLEGVASYEQYF.

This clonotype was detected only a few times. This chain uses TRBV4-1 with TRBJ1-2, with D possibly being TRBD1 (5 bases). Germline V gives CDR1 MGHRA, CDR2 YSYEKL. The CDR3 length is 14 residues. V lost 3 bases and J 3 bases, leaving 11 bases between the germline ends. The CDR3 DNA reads TGCGCCAGCAGCCATTATGGGGGGGACTATGGCTACACCTTC. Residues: CASSHYGGDYGYTF.

The DNA of the CDR3 is TGTGCCAGCAGCTTGGAGTGGCGGGGGGGCCGAGAGACCCAGTACTTC. It specifies CASSLEWRGGRETQYF. V and J are TRBV7-2 and TRBJ2-5; TRBD2 matches at 9 bases. The ends lost 3 bases at V and 4 bases at J; junction bases unmatched: 9. Germline CDR1 is SGHTA and CDR2 is FQGNSA. This CDR3 region has 16 residues.

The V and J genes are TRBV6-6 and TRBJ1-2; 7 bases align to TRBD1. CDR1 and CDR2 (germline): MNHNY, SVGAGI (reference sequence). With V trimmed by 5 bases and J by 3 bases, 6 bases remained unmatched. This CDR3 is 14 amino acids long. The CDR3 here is CASSPQGSYYGYTF. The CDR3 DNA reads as TGTGCCAGCAGTCCACAGGGGTCATACTATGGCTACACCTTC.

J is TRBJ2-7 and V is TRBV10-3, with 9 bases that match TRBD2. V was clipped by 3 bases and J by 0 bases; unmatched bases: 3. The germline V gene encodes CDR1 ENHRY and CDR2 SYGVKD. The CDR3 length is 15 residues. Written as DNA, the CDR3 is TGTGCCATCAGTGATGTTAGCGGGAGCTCCTACGAGCAGTACTTC. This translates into CAISDVSGSSYEQYF.

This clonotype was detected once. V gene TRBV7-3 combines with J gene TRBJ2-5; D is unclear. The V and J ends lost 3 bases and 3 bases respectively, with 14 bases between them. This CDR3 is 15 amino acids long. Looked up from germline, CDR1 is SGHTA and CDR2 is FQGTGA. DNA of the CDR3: TGTGCCAGCAGCTTGTTGGGGATTAGCAAAGAGACCCAGTACTTC. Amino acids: CASSLLGISKETQYF.

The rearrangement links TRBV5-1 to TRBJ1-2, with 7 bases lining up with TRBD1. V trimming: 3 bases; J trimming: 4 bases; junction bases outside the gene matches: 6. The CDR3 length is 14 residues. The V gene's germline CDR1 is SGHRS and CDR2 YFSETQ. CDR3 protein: CASSWSEGAYGYTF. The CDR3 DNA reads TGCGCCAGCAGCTGGAGCGAGGGGGCCTATGGCTACACCTTC.

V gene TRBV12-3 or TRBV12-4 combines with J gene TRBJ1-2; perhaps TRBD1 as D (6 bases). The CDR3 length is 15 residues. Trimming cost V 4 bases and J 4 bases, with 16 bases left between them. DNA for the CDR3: TGTGCCAGCAGTTCCGCCGGGACATCAAGCTATGGCTACACCTTC. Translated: CASSSAGTSSYGYTF.

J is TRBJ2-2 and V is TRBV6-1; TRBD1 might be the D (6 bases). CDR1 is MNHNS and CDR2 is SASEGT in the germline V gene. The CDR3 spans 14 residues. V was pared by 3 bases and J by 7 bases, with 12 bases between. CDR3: CASSEWGLFGELFF. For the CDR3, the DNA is TGTGCCAGCAGTGAGTGGGGGCTCTTCGGGGAGCTGTTTTTT.

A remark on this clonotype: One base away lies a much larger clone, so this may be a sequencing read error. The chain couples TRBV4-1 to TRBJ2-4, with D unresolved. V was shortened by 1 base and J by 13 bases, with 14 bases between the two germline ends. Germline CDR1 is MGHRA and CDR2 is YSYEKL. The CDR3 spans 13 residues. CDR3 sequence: CASSQGVLYGQYF. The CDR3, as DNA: TGCGCCAGCAGCCAAGGGGTACTGTACGGGCAGTACTTC.

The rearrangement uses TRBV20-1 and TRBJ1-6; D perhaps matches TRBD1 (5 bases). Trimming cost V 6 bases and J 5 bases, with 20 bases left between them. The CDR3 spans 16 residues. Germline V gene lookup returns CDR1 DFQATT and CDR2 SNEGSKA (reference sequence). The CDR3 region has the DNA TGCAGTGCGGGGCTCCCCGGGACGGGAGATAATTCACCCCTCCACTTT. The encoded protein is CSAGLPGTGDNSPLHF.

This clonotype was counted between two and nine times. CDR3: CASSQELRGGQYF. The CDR3 bases are TGCGCCAGCAGCCAAGAATTGCGGGGTGGGCAGTATTTT. This chain links TRBV4-3 with TRBJ2-3; a possible D gene is TRBD2 (6 bases). Germline V gene sequence: CDR1 LGHNA, CDR2 YSLEER. V dropped 0 bases and J dropped 11 bases, with 12 bases sitting between them. The CDR3 sequence is 13 residues long.

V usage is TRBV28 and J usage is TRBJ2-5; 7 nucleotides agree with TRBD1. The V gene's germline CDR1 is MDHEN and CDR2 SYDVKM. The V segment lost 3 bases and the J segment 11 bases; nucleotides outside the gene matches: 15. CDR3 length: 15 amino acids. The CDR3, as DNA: TGTGCCAGCAGTTTTGAAACAGGGGCAAACAATGAGCAGTACTTC. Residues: CASSFETGANNEQYF.